This T cell receptor (beta chain) came from a study of blood T cell repertoires in COVID-19. Whole-study context: COVID-19 samples collected from the United States, Italy and Spain covered acute and convalescent phases. PBMCs, B-cell-depleted T cells, or T cells were the source of the cDNA or gDNA that made up the material.

In the study's own analysis: Cell counts per sample came from amplifying reference gene primers. TCRdb's table, derived via immunoSEQ multiplex PCR, lists solely in-frame clones and lacks some. V and J calls and clone size are given by that table; D and trimming were obtained from the DNA. In the table there are 100,000 to 150,000 clones, 65% to 90% of which are singletons. Deletions cut 1 base from V and 0 bases from J, with 9 bases between. The CDR3 runs 15 residues. The germline V gene encodes CDR1 LGHDT and CDR2 YNNKEL (reference sequence). This receptor was identified in an elderly woman with acute or convalescent COVID-19. The J gene is TRBJ1-1, the V gene TRBV3-1 (or the pseudogene TRBV3-2); D perhaps matches TRBD1 (5 bases). Sequenced: peripheral blood. As DNA, the CDR3 is TGTGCCAGCAGCCAAGGTAACAGGTTGAACACTGAAGCTTTCTTT. Encoded protein: CASSQGNRLNTEAFF.